This T cell receptor beta chain was sequenced during a study of type 1 regulatory T cells (dated by TCRdb to the early 2020s). About the investigation overall: An in vitro protocol by which a Tr1-enriched, alloantigen-specific CD4 T cell product named T-allo10 was generated was characterized in the study. T-allo10 was being evaluated clinically in patients with hematological malignancies who were receiving allogeneic hematopoietic stem cell transplantation. General conclusions and limits of the study: Tr1 cells showed a more restricted TCR repertoire than non-Tr1 cells, which the study interpreted as alloantigen-induced clonal expansion.

After removal of 2 bases from V and 6 bases from J, the junction retains 10 bases not matched to a gene. The cysteine opens and the phenylalanine closes a CDR3 of 17 amino acids. Only the CDR3 DNA stays, 51 bases, in frame from base 1. As encoded in the germline V gene, CDR1 is SGHDT while CDR2 is YYEEEE. The sample was run on an Illumina MiSeq. In-frame beta chains were kept once TCRdb had trimmed the public reads at Q25 with fastp and called clones with MiXCR. Rows matching on CDR3 protein sequence are summarized as one entry with the most common DNA and genes. The sample table holds 55,000 to 65,000 distinct CDR3 sequences, of which 62% were seen once. 1.8% of the sample comes from the top ten. In the case of this clonotype: Its binding antigen is unknown. No base qualities exist here, and no much larger clone lies one base off it.

The source is a human donor in good health. Input material: cultured non-Tr1 T cells, either the whole culture or a sorted T cell fraction (not recorded which). Read against the paper, the sample's cell subset or site label means: non-Tr1 population from the T-allo10 product. This sequence uses TRBV5-6 and TRBJ2-1, with 11 bases matching TRBD1. This receptor carries the CDR3 CASSFRWSGTGGNEQFF. The DNA sequence is TGTGCCAGCAGCTTCCGTTGGTCAGGGACAGGGGGCAATGAGCAGTTCTTC.